A selection of T cell receptor beta chains follows, all from one sample in a study of persistence of HIV-infected CD4 T cells. Antigens for these TCRs are unknown. Only in-frame clones appear in the TCRdb table, and some are missing; sequencing was by immunoSEQ multiplex PCR. The table has approximately 19,000 clones, 65% seen once. Sequencing was performed on CD4+ T cells sorted from PBMCs after approximately 18-hour stimulation, taken from a patient who received antiretroviral therapy. Receptors originate from an adult woman with HIV who was CMV-seropositive. CDR3s include the opening cysteine and the closing phenylalanine or tryptophan. A D gene is named only where the DNA matches it firmly. Size values are once, few and many counts, or a class for expanded clones, and some rows have none.

>TRBJ1-2|-|TRBD1|TRBV6-5
TGTGCCAGCAGACCCGGGACAGGGGAACGCTACACCTTC
CASRPGTGERYTF
>TRBJ1-6|-|TRBD1|TRBV7-3
TGTGCCAGCAGCTTGGACGGGACAGGGCATTCACCCCTCCACTTT
CASSLDGTGHSPLHF
>TRBJ1-5|-|TRBD1|TRBV3-1/TRBV3-2
TGTGCCAGCAGCCAAGTGGGACAGGTGGGCCAGCCCCAGCATTTT
CASSQVGQVGQPQHF
>TRBJ1-4|-|-|TRBV7-9
TGTGCCAGCAGCTTAGTGGCAGACAATGAAAAACTGTTTTTT
CASSLVADNEKLFF
>TRBJ2-1|-|TRBD1|TRBV27
TGTGCCAGCAGTTTGAAGGGCAGGGGGACGAACAATGAGCAGTTCTTC
CASSLKGRGTNNEQFF
>TRBJ2-4|-|-|TRBV12-3/TRBV12-4
TGTGCCAGCACCACGGACCGCGGGAACATTCAGTACTTC
CASTTDRGNIQYF
>TRBJ2-3|-|-|TRBV7-3
TGTGCCAGCAGCGACGGACCCTCAGATACGCAGTATTTT
CASSDGPSDTQYF
>TRBJ1-1|few|TRBD1|TRBV5-1
TGCGCCAGCAGCTGGGGACAGGAGAACACTGAAGCTTTCTTT
CASSWGQENTEAFF
>TRBJ1-2|-|TRBD1|TRBV5-1
TGCGCCAGCAGCTTACAGGGGGGTGGCAACTATGGCTACACCTTC
CASSLQGGGNYGYTF
>TRBJ2-3|few|-|TRBV7-9
TGTGCCAGCAGCCCTCGATCTAGCACAGATACGCAGTATTTT
CASSPRSSTDTQYF
>TRBJ2-2|-|-|TRBV7-3
TGTGCCAGCAGCCGCAACACCGGGGAGCTGTTTTTT
CASSRNTGELFF
>TRBJ2-5|-|TRBD2|TRBV5-1
TGCGCCAGCAGCCGCACGCCGGGGGGGCTAGAGGAGACCCAGTACTTC
CASSRTPGGLEETQYF
>TRBJ1-6|few|-|TRBV3-1/TRBV3-2
TGTGCCAGCAGCCAAAAGGATAATTCACCCCTCCACTTT
CASSQKDNSPLHF
>TRBJ1-3|-|-|TRBV7-2
TGTGCCAGCAGCTTAGTGAGGGGGGCTGGAAACACCATATATTTT
CASSLVRGAGNTIYF
>TRBJ1-1|-|-|TRBV7-3
TGTGCCAGCAGCTTAATCCTTGGACAGGAAGCTTTCTTT
CASSLILGQEAFF
>TRBJ2-5|few|-|TRBV19
TGTGCCAGTAGCCTCTTAGCGGCGGAGACCCAGTACTTC
CASSLLAAETQYF
>TRBJ1-1|-|-|TRBV19
TGTGCCAGTAGTACCCTCAGGTCAGTTCGGGACACTGAAGCTTTCTTT
CASSTLRSVRDTEAFF